This T cell receptor beta chain was identified during a study of cytomegalovirus exposure and HLA in healthy donors. The CDR3 contains 16 residues. With 3 bases clipped from V and 5 bases from J, the junction kept 6 bases outside the gene matches. Germline V gene sequence: CDR1 LNHDA, CDR2 SQIVND (reference sequence). It was with 60 Vbeta and 13 Jbeta primers that the PCR ran. Here immunoSEQ multiplex PCR was the method, and the copy in TCRdb shows in-frame clones only, minus some. The data show about 110,000 clones, with around 73% seen just once and roughly 8% held by the top ten. Study findings and constraints: As confirmed in vitro, three CMV-associated chains were specific for CMV antigens.

In regard to this clone: As yet, its antigen is unknown.

This chain connects TRBV19 to TRBJ2-3; 12 bases are a match to TRBD2. The sequenced sample consisted of PBMCs. The source is a man aged 30 to 39 in good health and CMV-seronegative. The CDR3 loop reads CASSISSGRAQDTQYF. In DNA form, the CDR3 reads TGTGCCAGTAGTATCTCTAGCGGGAGGGCCCAAGATACGCAGTATTTT.